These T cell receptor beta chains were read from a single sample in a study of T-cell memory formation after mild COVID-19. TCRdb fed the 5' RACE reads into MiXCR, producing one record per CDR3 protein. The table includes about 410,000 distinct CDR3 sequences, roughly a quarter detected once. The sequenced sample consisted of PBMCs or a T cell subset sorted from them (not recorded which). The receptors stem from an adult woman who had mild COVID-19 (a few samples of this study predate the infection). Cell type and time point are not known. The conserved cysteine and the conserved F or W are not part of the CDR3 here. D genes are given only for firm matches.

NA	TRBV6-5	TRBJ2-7	ASSSSTSYEQY
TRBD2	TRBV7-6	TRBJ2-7	ASSFRLAGPNKGSYEQY
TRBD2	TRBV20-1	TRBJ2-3	SARVASGRTDTQY
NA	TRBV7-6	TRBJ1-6	ASSLRGSQFRNSPLH
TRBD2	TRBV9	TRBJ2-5	ASSSSGGRQETQY
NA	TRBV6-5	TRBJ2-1	ASSYSPVNEQF
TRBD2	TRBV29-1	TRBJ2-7	SVARSSGRAYEQY
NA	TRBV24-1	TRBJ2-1	ATSAPQA
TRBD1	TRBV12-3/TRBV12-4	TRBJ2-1	ASSPGDRGYNEQF
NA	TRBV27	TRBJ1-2	ASSFRSAKGSGYGYT
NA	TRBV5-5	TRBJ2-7	ASSLDPVSYEQY
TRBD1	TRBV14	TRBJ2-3	ASSQPNNRDTGDMGTQY
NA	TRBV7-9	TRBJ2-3	ASSLLGTYTDTQY
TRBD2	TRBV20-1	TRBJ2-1	SAREVSGSVYNEQF
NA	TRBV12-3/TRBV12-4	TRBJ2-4	ASSLGGAKNIQY
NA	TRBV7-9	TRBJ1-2	ASSLGLGGNYGYT
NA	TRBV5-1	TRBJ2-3	ASSLGISDTQY
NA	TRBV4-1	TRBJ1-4	ASSHRQDLNEKLF
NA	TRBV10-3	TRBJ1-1	AISDPPGRGNTEAF
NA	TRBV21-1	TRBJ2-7	ASSNPRRGYEQY
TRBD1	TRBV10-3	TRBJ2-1	AISEGQGTYNEQF
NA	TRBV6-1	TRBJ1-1	ASSEYGGRDTEAF
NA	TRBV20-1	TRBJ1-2	SADDSYGYT
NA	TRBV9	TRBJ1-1	ASTFDSEMNTEAF
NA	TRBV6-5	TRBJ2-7	ASSSADSGGISYEQY
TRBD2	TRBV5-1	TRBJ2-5	ASSSGTSGRKTQY
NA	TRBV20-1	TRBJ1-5	SARNREGINQPQH
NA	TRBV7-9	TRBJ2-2	ASSRGTVGELF
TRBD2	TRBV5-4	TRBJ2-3	ASSLGGRGDTQY
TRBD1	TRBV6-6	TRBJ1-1	ASSPSGQGNTEAF
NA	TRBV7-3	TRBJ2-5	ASSLTRGETQY
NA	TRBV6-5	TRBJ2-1	ASSPLPEAYNEQF
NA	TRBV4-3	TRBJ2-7	ASSRSFGGTSYEQY
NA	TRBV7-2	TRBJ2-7	ASSAVSEQY
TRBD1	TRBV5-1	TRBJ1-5	ASSADRDQPQH
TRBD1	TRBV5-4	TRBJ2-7	ASTHPTGDEQY
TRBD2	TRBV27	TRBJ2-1	ASSPRLADTNEQF